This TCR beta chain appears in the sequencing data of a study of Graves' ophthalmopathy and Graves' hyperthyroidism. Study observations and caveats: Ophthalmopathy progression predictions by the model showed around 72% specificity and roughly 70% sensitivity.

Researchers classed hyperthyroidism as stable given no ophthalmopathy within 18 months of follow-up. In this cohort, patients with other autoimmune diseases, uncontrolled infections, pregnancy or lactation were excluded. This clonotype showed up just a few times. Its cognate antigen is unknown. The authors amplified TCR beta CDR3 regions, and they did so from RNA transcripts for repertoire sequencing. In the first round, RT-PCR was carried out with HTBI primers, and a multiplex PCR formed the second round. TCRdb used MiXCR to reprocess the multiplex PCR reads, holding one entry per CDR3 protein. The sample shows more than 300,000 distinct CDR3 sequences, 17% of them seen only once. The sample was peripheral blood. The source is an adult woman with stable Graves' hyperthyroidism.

In nucleotides, the CDR3 is TGTGCCAGCAGTGTCGGACTAGCGGGAGCAGATACGCAGTATTTT. Translation: CASSVGLAGADTQYF. The chain has TRBV12-3 or TRBV12-4 and TRBJ2-3; 13 bases fit TRBD2. The ends lost 5 bases at V and 4 bases at J; junction bases unmatched: 3. The CDR3 consists of 15 residues.